This is a list of T cell receptor beta chains from one sample in a study of cytomegalovirus exposure and HLA in healthy donors. TCRdb keeps only in-frame clones here, not all; method: immunoSEQ multiplex PCR. The sample has about 130,000 clones, around 78% seen once; the top ten hold roughly 1.5%. The sequenced sample was PBMCs. These TCRs come from a woman aged 18-35 years in good health and CMV-seronegative. Each CDR3 is given with its conserved first and last residue. Each record gives: V gene, D gene, J gene, CDR3 length, clone size, CDR3 protein, CDR3 DNA. A D gene is named only where the DNA matches it firmly. Some rows mark clone size as missing; the rest say once, few, many or name a class of expanded clone.

TRBV30	.	TRBJ2-3	14	.	CAWNQGGSTDTQYF	TGTGCCTGGAATCAAGGCGGGAGCACAGATACGCAGTATTTT
TRBV19	.	TRBJ1-4	14	.	CASSISAGNEKLFF	TGTGCCAGTAGTATTTCTGCAGGGAATGAAAAACTGTTTTTT
TRBV9	.	TRBJ1-5	13	once	CASSVHSGQPQHF	TGTGCCAGCAGCGTTCACTCGGGTCAGCCCCAGCATTTT
TRBV13	.	TRBJ2-6	19	.	CASSLTIAREIPGANVLTF	TGTGCCAGCAGCCTTACTATCGCCCGGGAAATCCCGGGGGCCAACGTCCTGACTTTC
TRBV15	.	TRBJ2-1	15	.	CATSRDRQDRNEQFF	TGTGCCACCAGCAGAGATCGGCAGGATAGGAATGAGCAGTTCTTC
TRBV18	TRBD1	TRBJ1-2	16	.	CASSTGRGTGGDGYTF	TGTGCCAGCTCGACCGGTCGTGGGACAGGGGGGGATGGCTACACCTTC
TRBV4-1	.	TRBJ1-2	17	.	CASSQENIGGTNYGYTF	TGCGCCAGCAGCCAAGAAAATATTGGGGGGACTAACTATGGCTACACCTTC
TRBV25-1	TRBD1	TRBJ2-3	14	.	CASRTGGGTDTQYF	TGTGCCAGCAGAACAGGGGGAGGCACAGATACGCAGTATTTT
TRBV18	TRBD1	TRBJ1-4	16	.	CASSATTGTVNEKLFF	TGTGCCAGCTCAGCGACGACCGGGACAGTCAATGAAAAACTGTTTTTT
TRBV29-1	TRBD1	TRBJ1-1	14	.	CSVGTTGALAEAFF	TGCAGCGTGGGAACGACAGGGGCCTTAGCTGAAGCTTTCTTT
TRBV12-5	TRBD2	TRBJ2-5	15	.	CASGPSLAGGETQYF	TGTGCTAGTGGCCCCTCCCTAGCGGGAGGGGAGACCCAGTACTTC
TRBV5-1	TRBD2	TRBJ2-7	15	.	CASSLERTSGYEQYF	TGCGCCAGCAGCTTGGAGCGGACTAGCGGCTACGAGCAGTACTTC
TRBV19	TRBD1	TRBJ2-5	15	.	CASSQDRGTLETQYF	TGTGCCAGTAGTCAAGACAGGGGGACGCTGGAGACCCAGTACTTC
TRBV6-4	TRBD1	TRBJ2-3	15	.	CASSPGTGYTDTQYF	TGTGCCAGCAGTCCCGGGACAGGGTACACAGATACGCAGTATTTT
TRBV11-2	TRBD2	TRBJ2-3	15	few	CASSLFAGAVDTQYF	TGTGCCAGCAGCTTATTTGCGGGAGCAGTAGATACGCAGTATTTT
TRBV5-1	TRBD2	TRBJ2-7	16	.	CASSLAPASGAGEQYF	TGCGCCAGCAGCTTGGCCCCGGCTAGCGGGGCGGGGGAGCAGTACTTC
TRBV5-1	.	TRBJ2-1	12	.	CASSLAGNEQFF	TGCGCCAGCAGCCTCGCGGGCAATGAGCAGTTCTTC
TRBV5-1	TRBD2	TRBJ2-3	17	.	CASSLVAGGISTDTQYF	TGCGCCAGCAGCTTGGTAGCGGGAGGCATCAGCACAGATACGCAGTATTTT
TRBV5-1	TRBD2	TRBJ2-7	16	once	CASSLGTSGSLEEQYF	TGCGCCAGCAGCTTGGGCACTAGCGGGTCTCTTGAGGAGCAGTACTTC
TRBV19	TRBD1	TRBJ1-1	18	few	CASTYRSVGQAPWTEAFF	TGTGCCAGTACCTATAGATCCGTTGGACAGGCGCCGTGGACTGAAGCTTTCTTT
TRBV6-5	.	TRBJ1-1	13	.	CASMEQTNTEAFF	TGTGCCAGCATGGAACAGACGAACACTGAAGCTTTCTTT
TRBV30	.	TRBJ1-2	11	.	CAWSTVYGYTF	TGTGCCTGGAGTACAGTCTATGGCTACACCTTC
TRBV29-1	.	TRBJ1-2	12	.	CSVESREPGYTF	TGCAGCGTTGAGTCCCGGGAGCCCGGCTACACCTTC
TRBV4-1	TRBD2	TRBJ2-7	15	.	CASSQTSGGSYEQYF	TGCGCCAGCAGCCAAACTAGCGGGGGCTCCTACGAGCAGTACTTC
TRBV7-9	TRBD2	TRBJ2-7	16	.	CASSLAPGLATYEQYF	TGTGCCAGCAGCTTAGCGCCGGGACTAGCTACTTACGAGCAGTACTTC
TRBV12-5	.	TRBJ2-7	14	.	CASGFRGDTNEQYF	TGTGCTAGTGGTTTCAGGGGGGATACAAACGAGCAGTACTTC
TRBV19	.	TRBJ1-1	12	few	CASRAGITEAFF	TGTGCCAGTAGAGCAGGTATCACTGAAGCTTTCTTT
TRBV18	.	TRBJ1-2	17	.	CASSPQRGTSLNYGYTF	TGTGCCAGCTCACCACAACGAGGGACATCCCTCAACTATGGCTACACCTTC
TRBV5-1	TRBD1	TRBJ2-7	14	.	CASSLEAGGYEQYF	TGCGCCAGCAGCTTGGAAGCAGGGGGCTACGAGCAGTACTTC
TRBV5-4	TRBD2	TRBJ2-1	15	once	CASSLAGTSGRPQFF	TGTGCCAGCAGCTTGGCCGGCACTAGCGGGAGGCCCCAGTTCTTC
TRBV19	TRBD1	TRBJ2-7	14	.	CASSIDRGEYEQYF	TGTGCCAGTAGTATCGACAGGGGGGAATACGAGCAGTACTTC
TRBV28	.	TRBJ1-1	14	.	CASSRDSVNTEAFF	TGTGCCAGCAGTCGCGACAGTGTGAACACTGAAGCTTTCTTT
TRBV6-1	.	TRBJ1-5	15	.	CASSENSMGNQPQHF	TGTGCCAGCAGTGAAAACAGTATGGGCAATCAGCCCCAGCATTTT
TRBV7-6	TRBD1	TRBJ1-1	13	.	CASSPWTGTEAFF	TGTGCCAGCAGCCCGTGGACAGGGACTGAAGCTTTCTTT
TRBV11-3	TRBD1	TRBJ2-7	16	.	CASSSTGGDLGHEQYF	TGTGCCAGCAGCTCTACAGGGGGCGATCTAGGGCACGAGCAGTACTTC
TRBV30	TRBD2	TRBJ2-7	16	.	CAWSETGGIFDYEQYF	TGTGCCTGGAGTGAGACGGGAGGGATTTTTGATTACGAGCAGTACTTC
TRBV27	.	TRBJ1-1	12	few	CASKRGGTEAFF	TGTGCCAGCAAGCGGGGAGGGACTGAAGCTTTCTTT
TRBV2	.	TRBJ2-5	17	.	CASRPGLAPTAQETQYF	TGTGCCAGCAGACCGGGACTCGCGCCTACGGCCCAAGAGACCCAGTACTTC
TRBV5-6	TRBD2	TRBJ2-4	14	.	CASSLWRGKNIQYF	TGTGCCAGCAGCTTGTGGCGGGGGAAAAACATTCAGTACTTC
TRBV7-8	TRBD1	TRBJ1-2	15	.	CASSLARTGPYGYTF	TGTGCCAGCAGCTTAGCGAGGACAGGACCTTATGGCTACACCTTC
TRBV5-1	TRBD2	TRBJ2-1	16	.	CASSLASGRQYNEQFF	TGCGCCAGCAGCTTGGCGAGCGGGAGGCAATACAATGAGCAGTTCTTC
TRBV6-5	TRBD2	TRBJ2-2	15	few	CASSWVAGVPGELFF	TGTGCCAGTTCCTGGGTAGCGGGGGTTCCCGGGGAGCTGTTTTTT
TRBV6-6	TRBD2	TRBJ2-3	16	.	CASSYSAGENTDTQYF	TGTGCCAGCAGTTACTCTGCGGGAGAGAACACAGATACGCAGTATTTT
TRBV15	.	TRBJ2-3	13	.	CATTLSRPDTQYF	TGTGCCACCACCCTATCTAGGCCAGATACGCAGTATTTT
TRBV19	.	TRBJ2-1	17	once	CASGGSGQTLAYNEQFF	TGTGCCAGTGGTGGGTCGGGACAAACCCTTGCATACAATGAGCAGTTCTTC
TRBV7-9	.	TRBJ1-3	17	.	CASSLDGELVSGNTIYF	TGTGCCAGCAGCTTAGACGGGGAATTGGTTTCTGGAAACACCATATATTTT
TRBV7-6	.	TRBJ2-7	14	.	CASSFNAAGREQYF	TGTGCCAGCAGCTTTAACGCCGCGGGGCGCGAGCAGTACTTC
TRBV6-5	.	TRBJ2-2	15	few	CASSLGTLETGELFF	TGTGCCAGCAGTCTTGGGACTCTAGAAACCGGGGAGCTGTTTTTT
TRBV5-4	.	TRBJ2-7	14	once	CASSLSRGPYEQYF	TGTGCCAGCAGCTTGTCCCGTGGGCCTTACGAGCAGTACTTC
TRBV7-2	TRBD1	TRBJ1-4	16	.	CASSPSSGTGREKLFF	TGTGCCAGCAGCCCCTCCTCCGGGACAGGGAGGGAAAAACTGTTTTTT
TRBV6-5	.	TRBJ2-7	15	.	CASSLGLEGTYEQYF	TGTGCCAGCAGTTTGGGCCTCGAGGGAACCTACGAGCAGTACTTC
TRBV4-1	.	TRBJ1-2	14	once	CASSQETTVYGYTF	TGCGCCAGCAGCCAAGAAACGACAGTCTATGGCTACACCTTC
TRBV5-6	TRBD2	TRBJ2-3	16	few	CASSGGGDGPTDTQYF	TGTGCCAGCAGCGGCGGGGGGGACGGCCCCACAGATACGCAGTATTTT
TRBV10-2	.	TRBJ1-1	15	.	CASNRAAGGRTEAFF	TGCGCCAGCAATCGTGCCGCCGGAGGAAGGACTGAAGCTTTCTTT
TRBV10-3	TRBD2	TRBJ2-1	16	.	CAISDASGSFYNEQFF	TGTGCCATCAGCGATGCTAGCGGGAGTTTTTACAATGAGCAGTTCTTC
TRBV28	TRBD2	TRBJ2-7	20	.	CASSFSFSSGSLSNSYEQYF	TGTGCCAGCAGTTTCTCTTTTAGTAGCGGGAGTCTGTCAAACTCCTACGAGCAGTACTTC
TRBV30	TRBD2	TRBJ2-5	14	.	CAWSGIAGAETQYF	TGTGCCTGGAGTGGGATAGCGGGAGCAGAGACCCAGTACTTC